These 28 T cell receptor beta chains were all obtained from the same sample, sequenced in a study of cytotoxic CD8 clonotypes in ibrutinib-treated CLL (dated by TCRdb to the early 2020s). Library prep was done by the immunoSEQ multiplex PCR assay. The clones in this table, taken by TCRdb from immuneACCESS, are in-frame only. Not every clone is retained; where verified, under half of the shortfall comes from an unresolved V gene, and the cause of the rest is unknown. The sample table holds 270,000 or so clones, of which around 69% were seen once. Together, the top ten hold around 5.1% of the sample. The time point label here, explained by the study, means: progressive disease on ibrutinib. The specimen was PBMCs, collected at disease progression, from a patient treated with ibrutinib. Source of these receptors: a human donor with chronic lymphocytic leukemia.

With respect to this clone: Other DNA sequences in the same sample also yield this CDR3. The rearrangement links TRBV15 to TRBJ2-6; D is uncertain. Trimming pared 0 bases from V and 0 bases from J, leaving 6 bases between. Per germline, CDR1 LNHNV and CDR2 YYDKDF (reference sequence). The CDR3 length is 16 residues. CDR3 amino acids: CATSRDSGSGANVLTF. The DNA of the CDR3 is TGTGCCACCAGCAGAGATAGTGGCTCTGGGGCCAACGTCCTGACTTTC.

The rearrangement uses TRBV9 and TRBJ2-5; TRBD1 matches 9 bases. Unmatched junction bases numbered 4, after V lost 3 bases and J lost 4 bases. Germline-derived CDR1 and CDR2 are SGDLS and YYNGEE. The CDR3 has 14 amino acids. Here the CDR3 reads CASSAGQGIETQYF. CDR3 nucleotides: TGTGCCAGCAGCGCCGGACAGGGGATAGAGACCCAGTACTTC.

The chain combines TRBV18 with TRBJ1-1, with D possibly being TRBD1 (5 bases). Trimming pared 7 bases from V and 0 bases from J, leaving 21 bases between. Germline V gives CDR1 KGHSH, CDR2 LQKENI. This CDR3 spans 17 amino acids. DNA for the CDR3: TGTGCCAGCTATTCCACGAGCGGGGCAGACCTGAACACTGAAGCTTTCTTT. Translated, it gives CASYSTSGADLNTEAFF.

This sequence joins TRBV5-1 and TRBJ2-3; D is unclear. The germline V and J ends were trimmed by 0 bases and 6 bases, with 11 bases remaining between them. The CDR3 spans 14 residues. Germline CDR1 SGHRS, CDR2 YFSETQ. The CDR3 nucleotides read TGCGCCAGCAGCTTGGAGACCTCGGATGATACGCAGTATTTT. Translating it yields CASSLETSDDTQYF.

The table lists this clone with a count of one. The chain links TRBV2 to TRBJ2-5, with D perhaps TRBD1 (5 bases). The CDR3 has 14 residues. Trimming cost V 2 bases and J 2 bases, with 9 bases left between them. CDR1 SNHLY and CDR2 FYNNEI come from the germline V gene. CDR3 in DNA: TGTGCCAGCAGTGAACAGGGTTTGCAAGAGACCCAGTACTTC. Encoded protein: CASSEQGLQETQYF.

J is TRBJ1-3 and V is TRBV7-8, with no clear D. CDR3 length: 17 amino acids. Trimming stripped 5 bases from V and 0 bases from J, with 17 bases between. Looked up from germline, CDR1 is SGHVS and CDR2 is FQNEAQ. The CDR3, as DNA: TGTGCCAGCAGCCAGAGGACCCACGGCCGCTCTGGAAACACCATATATTTT. It translates to CASSQRTHGRSGNTIYF.

J is TRBJ2-7 and V is TRBV6-5; 8 nucleotides agree with TRBD1. V lost 5 bases to trimming and J lost 2 bases; unmatched junction nucleotides: 5. The germline gives CDR1 MNHEY, CDR2 SVGAGI. The CDR3 has 14 amino acids. The CDR3 bases are TGTGCCAGCAGTCTCAGGGGGCTCGCCTACGAGCAGTACTTC. Protein sequence: CASSLRGLAYEQYF.

This clone has a single count. The rearrangement links TRBV9 to TRBJ2-3, with D maybe TRBD2 (6 bases). V lost 1 base, J lost 5 bases, and 17 bases lay in between. The CDR3 contains 16 residues. Per germline, CDR1 SGDLS and CDR2 YYNGEE. In DNA form, the CDR3 reads TGTGCCAGCAGCGTATCACCAATTGGGGGGTTAGATACGCAGTATTTT. Encoded protein: CASSVSPIGGLDTQYF.

The genes are TRBV6-1 and TRBJ2-4; 9 bases line up with TRBD1. With V trimmed by 3 bases and J by 0 bases, 3 bases remained unmatched. The CDR3 length is 16 residues. The germline CDR1 and CDR2 sequences are MNHNS and SASEGT. Here the CDR3 reads CASSEGQGLAKNIQYF. The CDR3 bases are TGTGCCAGCAGTGAGGGACAGGGACTAGCCAAAAACATTCAGTACTTC.

This rearrangement joins TRBV19 to TRBJ2-5, with 8 bases identical to TRBD1. With 2 bases clipped from V and 2 bases from J, the junction kept 1 base outside the gene matches. Germline V gene data show CDR1 as LNHDA and CDR2 as SQIVND (reference sequence). CDR3 length: 14 amino acids. DNA for the CDR3: TGTGCCAGTAGTATACGGGACAGGCAAGAGACCCAGTACTTC. This codes for CASSIRDRQETQYF. The complete variable domain, with remaining parts taken from reference TRBV19 and TRBJ2-5, reads DGGITQSPKYLFRKEGQNVTLSCEQNLNHDAMYWYRQDPGQGLRLIYYSQIVNDFQKGDIAEGYSVSREKKESFPLTVTSAQKNPTAFYLCASSIRDRQETQYFGPGTRLLVL.

The chain links TRBV19 to TRBJ2-7, with 7 positions matching TRBD1. Germline loops: CDR1 LNHDA, CDR2 SQIVND (reference sequence). Trimming removed 6 bases from V and 3 bases from J; junction bases left unmatched: 2. The CDR3 length is 12 residues. Here the CDR3 reads CASRGDSYEQYF. Written as DNA, the CDR3 is TGTGCCAGTAGGGGGGACAGCTACGAGCAGTACTTC.

J is TRBJ2-7 and V is TRBV5-6; 8 nucleotides align to TRBD2. Trimming removed 1 base from V and 7 bases from J; junction bases left unmatched: 7. The CDR3 extends over 14 amino acids. In germline, CDR1 is SGHDT, CDR2 YYEEEE. CDR3 nucleotide sequence: TGTGCCAGCAGCTTGTTGCGGGGGGCAAGAGAGCAGTACTTC. Translated, it gives CASSLLRGAREQYF.

The rearrangement links TRBV5-1 to TRBJ2-1; D remains ambiguous. Germline V gene sequence: CDR1 SGHRS, CDR2 YFSETQ. The CDR3 has 13 residues. V shed 7 bases and J shed 6 bases, with 14 bases lying between them. The CDR3 DNA follows: TGCGCCAGCCAGACGGAGTGGGGCAATGAGCAGTTCTTC. Residues: CASQTEWGNEQFF.

The V call is TRBV7-9, the J call TRBJ2-7; weak D call: TRBD2 (5 bases). The CDR3 spans 14 residues. Trimming shortened V by 2 bases and J by 7 bases, and 15 bases separated the two germline ends. Germline CDR1 is SEHNR and CDR2 is FQNEAQ (reference sequence). The CDR3 DNA reads as TGTGCCAGCAGCTTACCTGGCGGGTCGGGAGAGCAGTACTTC. Protein sequence: CASSLPGGSGEQYF.

In nucleotides, the CDR3 is TGTGCCAGCAGTTATTCCCGGACAGGGGGAGTCTACGAGCAGTACTTC. Translating it yields CASSYSRTGGVYEQYF. J is TRBJ2-7 and V is TRBV6-5; 10 bases agree with TRBD1. Germline V gives CDR1 MNHEY, CDR2 SVGAGI. This CDR3 has 16 amino acids. V dropped 3 bases and J dropped 3; count of bases not matched to a gene: 8.

The rearrangement joins TRBV27 to TRBJ2-7, with a weak D call TRBD1 (5 bases). Trimming took off 5 bases at V and 5 bases at J, with 22 bases between the two ends. Per the germline V gene, CDR1 is MNHEY and CDR2 is SMNVEV (reference sequence). The CDR3 contains 16 residues. CDR3: CASSGIIREGSHEQYF. The CDR3 bases are TGTGCCAGCAGTGGGATCATCAGGGAAGGAAGCCACGAGCAGTACTTC.

This rearrangement joins TRBV9 to TRBJ2-7; possibly TRBD1 or TRBD2 for D (6 bases each). V was clipped by 2 bases and J by 1 base, with 10 bases between them. In germline, CDR1 is SGDLS, CDR2 YYNGEE. CDR3 size: 14 residues. The CDR3 sequence is CASSVGGRSYEQYF. The CDR3 nucleotides read TGTGCCAGCAGCGTCGGGGGCCGTTCCTACGAGCAGTACTTC.

The table lists this clone with a count of one. This rearrangement joins TRBV11-2 to TRBJ2-7; D gene uncertain. Germline values: CDR1 SGHAT, CDR2 FQNNGV. This CDR3 spans 14 amino acids. The V and J ends lost 5 bases and 2 bases respectively, with 13 bases between them. CDR3 amino acids: CASSGPWVTYEQYF. CDR3 DNA: TGTGCCAGCAGCGGCCCATGGGTTACCTACGAGCAGTACTTC.

This chain connects TRBV6-1 to TRBJ2-6; D gene unclear. CDR1 and CDR2 from the germline V gene are MNHNS and SASEGT. Trimming took 2 bases from V and 3 from J, leaving 11 bases between them. The CDR3 is made up of 16 amino acids. For the CDR3, the DNA is TGTGCCAGCAGTGAACTTGGGGATCTTGGGGCCAACGTCCTGACTTTC. It yields the protein CASSELGDLGANVLTF.

The genes are TRBV6-5 and TRBJ2-7, with TRBD1 matching 7 bases. Trimming at V came to 6 bases and at J to 2 bases, leaving 7 bases not matched to a gene. The CDR3 consists of 14 residues. CDR1 and CDR2 from the germline V gene are MNHEY and SVGAGI. Here the CDR3 reads CASSIRQGTYEQYF. In DNA form, the CDR3 reads TGTGCCAGCAGCATCCGACAGGGAACCTACGAGCAGTACTTC.

The rearrangement links TRBV11-2 to TRBJ1-5, with 9 bases lining up with TRBD1. CDR1 and CDR2 (germline): SGHAT, FQNNGV. The CDR3 covers 15 residues. J gave up 4 bases and V 3 bases, and 4 bases lay outside the gene matches. In nucleotides, the CDR3 is TGTGCCAGCAGCTTGGGGACAGGGAGGAATCAGCCCCAGCATTTT. Protein: CASSLGTGRNQPQHF. Based on the CDR3 plus reference TRBV11-2 and TRBJ1-5, the full variable domain is EAGVAQSPRYKIIEKRQSVAFWCNPISGHATLYWYQQILGQGPKLLIQFQNNGVVDDSQLPKDRFSAERLKGVDSTLKIQPAKLEDSAVYLCASSLGTGRNQPQHFGDGTRLSIL.

This clone was found a few times. The chain uses TRBV18 and TRBJ1-4; the D is unclear. V was pared by 5 bases and J by 7 bases, with 11 bases between. Germline values: CDR1 KGHSH, CDR2 LQKENI. The CDR3 contains 13 residues. CDR3 residues: CASSRGYIEKLFF. As DNA, the CDR3 is TGTGCCAGCTCAAGAGGGTATATTGAAAAACTGTTTTTT.

The chain couples TRBV25-1 to TRBJ1-1; no reliable D call. Deletions cut 10 bases from V and 10 bases from J, with 16 bases between. The CDR3 extends over 11 amino acids. Germline V gene sequence: CDR1 MGHDK, CDR2 SYGVNS. This CDR3 is CATKGVRGAFF. CDR3 bases: TGTGCCACCAAAGGAGTCCGGGGAGCTTTCTTT.

This chain connects TRBV7-2 to TRBJ1-5; TRBD1 might be the D (6 bases). The length of the CDR3 is 16 residues. Deletions cut 1 base from V and 2 bases from J, with 12 bases between. CDR1 is SGHTA and CDR2 is FQGNSA in the germline V gene. CDR3 nucleotides: TGTGCCAGCAGCTTAGTCAGGGGATGGGGCAATCAGCCCCAGCATTTT. Translation gives CASSLVRGWGNQPQHF.

This sequence joins TRBV4-1 and TRBJ2-3; the D gene is possibly TRBD2 (5 bases). V lost 4 bases to trimming and J lost 4 bases, with 12 bases between them. Germline lookup yields CDR1 MGHRA and CDR2 YSYEKL. The CDR3 has 14 amino acids. DNA for the CDR3: TGCGCCAGCAGCCCCCTATTCGGGGCAGATACGCAGTATTTT. This translates into CASSPLFGADTQYF.

The V gene is TRBV18, the J gene TRBJ2-7; 8 positions match TRBD1. This CDR3 has 11 residues. The trim removed 5 bases at V and 12 bases at J, leaving 6 bases unmatched. Germline values: CDR1 KGHSH, CDR2 LQKENI. CDR3 nucleotide sequence: TGTGCCAGCTCATCCGGACAGGGCCCGTACTTC. It is translated as CASSSGQGPYF.

The chain has TRBV5-1 and TRBJ2-7; no definite D call. V was shortened by 5 bases and J by 3 bases, with 9 bases between the two germline ends. This CDR3 comprises 12 residues. Germline CDR1 is SGHRS and CDR2 is YFSETQ. The DNA of the CDR3 is TGCGCCAGCAGGTCCGGATACTACGAGCAGTACTTC. Protein sequence: CASRSGYYEQYF.

This clone was observed many times. This chain links TRBV18 with TRBJ1-1; no definite D call. The CDR3 totals 14 residues. V was trimmed by 0 bases and J by 4 bases, leaving 9 bases between them. Germline V CDR1 and CDR2: KGHSH, LQKENI. The chain's CDR3 is CASSPPNRGTEAFF. The CDR3 DNA follows: TGTGCCAGCTCACCACCTAACCGGGGCACTGAAGCTTTCTTT.